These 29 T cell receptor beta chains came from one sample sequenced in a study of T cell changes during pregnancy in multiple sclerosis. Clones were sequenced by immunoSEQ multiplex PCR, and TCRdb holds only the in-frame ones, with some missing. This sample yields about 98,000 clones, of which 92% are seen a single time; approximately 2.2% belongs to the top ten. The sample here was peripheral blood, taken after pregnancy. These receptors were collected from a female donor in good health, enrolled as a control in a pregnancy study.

The CDR3 sequence: CSVTRTSGRPDTQYF. As DNA, the CDR3 is TGCAGCGTCACCCGGACTAGCGGGAGACCGGATACGCAGTATTTT. The V and J genes are TRBV29-1 and TRBJ2-3; 13 bases are a match to TRBD2. The length of the CDR3 is 15 residues. CDR1 and CDR2 (germline): SQVTM, ANQGSEA. V was pared by 6 bases and J by 6 bases, with 9 bases of the junction left unmatched.

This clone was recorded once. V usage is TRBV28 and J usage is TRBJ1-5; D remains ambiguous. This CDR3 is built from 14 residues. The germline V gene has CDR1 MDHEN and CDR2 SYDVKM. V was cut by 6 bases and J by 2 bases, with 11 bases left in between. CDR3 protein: CASSPGNRNQPQHF. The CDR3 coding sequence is TGTGCCAGCAGCCCCGGGAACCGCAATCAGCCCCAGCATTTT.

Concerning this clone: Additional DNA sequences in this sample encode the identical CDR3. The CDR3 loop is CASSFSGGTDTQYF. Here the CDR3 DNA reads TGTGCCAGCAGCTTTAGCGGGGGAACAGATACGCAGTATTTT. This rearrangement joins TRBV7-6 to TRBJ2-3; 9 nucleotides agree with TRBD2. The CDR3 is 14 residues long. The junction had 1 base not matched to a gene; V was cut back by 3 bases and J by 3 bases. Per germline, CDR1 SGHVS and CDR2 FNYEAQ.

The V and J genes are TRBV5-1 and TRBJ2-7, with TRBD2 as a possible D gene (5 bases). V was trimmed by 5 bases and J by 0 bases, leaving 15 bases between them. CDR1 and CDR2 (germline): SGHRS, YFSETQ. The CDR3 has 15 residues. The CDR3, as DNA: TGCGCCAGCAGATACACTAGTAGTCGCTCCTACGAGCAGTACTTC. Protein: CASRYTSSRSYEQYF.

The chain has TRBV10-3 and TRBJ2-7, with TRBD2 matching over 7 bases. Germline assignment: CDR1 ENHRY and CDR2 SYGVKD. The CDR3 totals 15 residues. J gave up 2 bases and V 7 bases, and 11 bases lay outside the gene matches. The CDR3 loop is CAIKGTDGGTYEQYF. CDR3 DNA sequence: TGTGCCATCAAAGGGACGGACGGGGGGACCTACGAGCAGTACTTC.

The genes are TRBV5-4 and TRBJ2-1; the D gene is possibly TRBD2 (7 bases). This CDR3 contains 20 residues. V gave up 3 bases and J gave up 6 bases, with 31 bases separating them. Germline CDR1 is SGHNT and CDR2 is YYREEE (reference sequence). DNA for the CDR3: TGTGCCAGCAGCTGGAATGGGGTAGCCAAGGGGGGGCGGGTCCGCAATGAGCAGTTCTTC. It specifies CASSWNGVAKGGRVRNEQFF.

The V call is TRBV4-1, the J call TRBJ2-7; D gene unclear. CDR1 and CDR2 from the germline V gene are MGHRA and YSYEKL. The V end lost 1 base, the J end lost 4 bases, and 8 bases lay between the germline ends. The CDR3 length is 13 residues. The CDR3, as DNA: TGCGCCAGCAGCCAAGGTAGAGCGTACGAGCAGTACTTC. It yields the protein CASSQGRAYEQYF.

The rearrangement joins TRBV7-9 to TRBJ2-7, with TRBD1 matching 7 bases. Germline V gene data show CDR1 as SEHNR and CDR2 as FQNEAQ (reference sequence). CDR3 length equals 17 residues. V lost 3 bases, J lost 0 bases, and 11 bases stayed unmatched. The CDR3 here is CASSFYRDSLISYEQYF. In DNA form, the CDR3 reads TGTGCCAGCAGCTTCTACCGGGACAGCCTTATCTCCTACGAGCAGTACTTC. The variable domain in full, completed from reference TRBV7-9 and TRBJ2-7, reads DTGVSQNPRHKITKRGQNVTFRCDPISEHNRLYWYRQTLGQGPEFLTYFQNEAQLEKSRLLSDRFSAERPKGSFSTLEIQRTEQGDSAMYLCASSFYRDSLISYEQYFGPGTRLTVT.

CDR3 DNA sequence: TGTGCCAGCAGCCAAGATGGCCGCTACGAGCAGTACTTC. This translates into CASSQDGRYEQYF. The chain uses TRBV14 and TRBJ2-7, with D unclear. V was cut by 0 bases and J by 3 bases, with 6 bases left in between. Germline assignment: CDR1 SGHDN and CDR2 FVKESK. The CDR3 consists of 13 residues.

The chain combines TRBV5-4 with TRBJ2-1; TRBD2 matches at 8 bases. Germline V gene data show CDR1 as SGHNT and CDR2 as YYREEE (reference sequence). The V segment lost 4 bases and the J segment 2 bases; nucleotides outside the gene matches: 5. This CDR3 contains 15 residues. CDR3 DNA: TGTGCCAGCAGCGCTAGCGGGCCTACCTACAATGAGCAGTTCTTC. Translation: CASSASGPTYNEQFF.

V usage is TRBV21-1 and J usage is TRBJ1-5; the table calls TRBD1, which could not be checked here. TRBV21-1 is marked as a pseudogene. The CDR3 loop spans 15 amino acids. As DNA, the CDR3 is TGTGCCAGCAGCAAAGGAACGGCAGGGGGCGGACCCCAGCATTTT. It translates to CASSKGTAGGGPQHF.

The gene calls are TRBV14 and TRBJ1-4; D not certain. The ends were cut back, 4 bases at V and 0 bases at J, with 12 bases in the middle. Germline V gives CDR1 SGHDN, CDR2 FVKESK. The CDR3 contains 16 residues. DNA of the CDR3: TGTGCCAGCAGCCTGACTAGGTCCGCAACTAATGAAAAACTGTTTTTT. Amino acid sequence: CASSLTRSATNEKLFF.

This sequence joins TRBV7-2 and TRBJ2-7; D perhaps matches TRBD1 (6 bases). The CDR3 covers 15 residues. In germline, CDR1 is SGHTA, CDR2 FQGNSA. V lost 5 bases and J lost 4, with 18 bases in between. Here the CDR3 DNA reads TGTGCCAGCAGCCCTGTGACAGGAGACATTTACGAGCAGTACTTC. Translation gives CASSPVTGDIYEQYF.

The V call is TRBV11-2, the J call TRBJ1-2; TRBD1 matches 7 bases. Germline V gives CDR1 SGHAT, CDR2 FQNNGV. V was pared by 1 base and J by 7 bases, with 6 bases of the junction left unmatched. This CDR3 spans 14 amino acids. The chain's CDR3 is CASSLGDRASGYTF. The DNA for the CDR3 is TGTGCCAGCAGCTTAGGCGACAGGGCTTCTGGCTACACCTTC. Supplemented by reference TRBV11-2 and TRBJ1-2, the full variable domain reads EAGVAQSPRYKIIEKRQSVAFWCNPISGHATLYWYQQILGQGPKLLIQFQNNGVVDDSQLPKDRFSAERLKGVDSTLKIQPAKLEDSAVYLCASSLGDRASGYTFGSGTRLTVV.

The CDR3 loop is CASSLRDSSYEQYF. In nucleotides, the CDR3 is TGTGCCAGCAGCTTGCGGGACAGCTCCTACGAGCAGTACTTC. J is TRBJ2-7 and V is TRBV7-2; possibly TRBD1 for D (7 bases). The CDR3 loop spans 14 amino acids. Deletions cut 3 bases from V and 0 bases from J, with 9 bases between. The germline CDR1 and CDR2 sequences are SGHTA and FQGNSA.

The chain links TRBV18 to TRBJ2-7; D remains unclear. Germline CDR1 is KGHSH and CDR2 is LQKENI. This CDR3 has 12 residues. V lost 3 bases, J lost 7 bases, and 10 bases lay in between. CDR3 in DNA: TGTGCCAGCTCACCCACAACCAGGGAGCAGTACTTC. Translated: CASSPTTREQYF.

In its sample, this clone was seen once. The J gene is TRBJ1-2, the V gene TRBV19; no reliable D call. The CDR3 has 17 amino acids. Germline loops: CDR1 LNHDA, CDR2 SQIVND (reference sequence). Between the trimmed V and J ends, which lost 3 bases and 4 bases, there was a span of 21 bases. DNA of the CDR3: TGTGCCAGTAGTATCCCCATTCGAGGTCGAACGAGCTATGGCTACACCTTC. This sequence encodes CASSIPIRGRTSYGYTF.

The CDR3, as DNA: TGTGCCAGCAGTTCCTACAGGGGTACTGAAGCTTTCTTT. Translating gives CASSSYRGTEAFF. This chain links TRBV2 with TRBJ1-1; 7 nucleotides line up with TRBD1. The germline CDR1 and CDR2 sequences are SNHLY and FYNNEI. CDR3 size: 13 residues. The trim removed 5 bases at V and 5 bases at J, leaving 5 bases unmatched.

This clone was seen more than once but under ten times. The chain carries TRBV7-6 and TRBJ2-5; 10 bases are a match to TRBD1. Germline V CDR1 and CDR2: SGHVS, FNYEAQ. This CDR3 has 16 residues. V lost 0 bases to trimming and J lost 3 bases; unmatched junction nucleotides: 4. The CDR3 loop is CASSLAGTGVEETQYF. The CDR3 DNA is TGTGCCAGCAGCTTAGCCGGGACAGGGGTCGAAGAGACCCAGTACTTC.

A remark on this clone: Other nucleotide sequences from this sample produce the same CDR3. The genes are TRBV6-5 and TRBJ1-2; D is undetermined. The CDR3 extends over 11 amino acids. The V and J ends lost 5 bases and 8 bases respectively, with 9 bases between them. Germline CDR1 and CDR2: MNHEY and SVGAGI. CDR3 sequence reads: CASSPGGGYTF. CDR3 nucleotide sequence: TGTGCCAGCAGTCCCGGCGGGGGCTACACCTTC.

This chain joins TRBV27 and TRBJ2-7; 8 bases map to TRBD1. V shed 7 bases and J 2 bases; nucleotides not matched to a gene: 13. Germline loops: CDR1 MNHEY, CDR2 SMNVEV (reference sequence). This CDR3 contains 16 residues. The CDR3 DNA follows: TGTGCCAGCACCCCCCTGACAGGGGAAAACGCCTACGAGCAGTACTTC. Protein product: CASTPLTGENAYEQYF.

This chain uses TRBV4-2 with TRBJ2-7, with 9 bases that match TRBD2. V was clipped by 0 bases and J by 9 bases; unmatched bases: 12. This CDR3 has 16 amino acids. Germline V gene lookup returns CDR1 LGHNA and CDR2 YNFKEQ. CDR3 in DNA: TGTGCCAGCAGCCAAGAGTTGGCGGGGGGGGGTCGGGGGCAGTACTTC. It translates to CASSQELAGGGRGQYF.

CDR3: CASSLAGANTGELFF. CDR3 DNA: TGCGCCAGCAGTTTAGCGGGAGCGAACACCGGGGAGCTGTTTTTT. V and J are TRBV5-1 and TRBJ2-2; 9 bases are shared with TRBD2. This CDR3 is built from 15 residues. CDR1 is SGHRS and CDR2 is YFSETQ in the germline V gene. V lost 5 bases, J lost 0 bases, and 2 bases stayed unmatched.

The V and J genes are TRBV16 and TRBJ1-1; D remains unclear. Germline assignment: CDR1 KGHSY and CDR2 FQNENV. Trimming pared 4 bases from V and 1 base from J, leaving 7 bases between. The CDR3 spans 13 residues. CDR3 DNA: TGTGCCAGCAGCCCAGACAAGAACACTGAAGCTTTCTTT. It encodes CASSPDKNTEAFF.

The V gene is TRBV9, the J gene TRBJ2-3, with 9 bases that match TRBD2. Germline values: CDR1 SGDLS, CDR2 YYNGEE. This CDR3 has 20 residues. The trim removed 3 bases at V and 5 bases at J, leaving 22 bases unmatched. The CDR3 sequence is CASSGDPRGSGGSHLDTQYF. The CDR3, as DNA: TGTGCCAGCAGCGGAGACCCTCGGGGGAGCGGGGGGTCCCACCTAGATACGCAGTATTTT.

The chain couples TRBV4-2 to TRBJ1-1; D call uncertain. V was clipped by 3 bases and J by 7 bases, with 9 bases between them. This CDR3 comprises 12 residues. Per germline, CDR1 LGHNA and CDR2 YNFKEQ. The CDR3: CASSQRSVEAFF. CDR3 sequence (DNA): TGTGCCAGCAGCCAGAGAAGCGTTGAAGCTTTCTTT.

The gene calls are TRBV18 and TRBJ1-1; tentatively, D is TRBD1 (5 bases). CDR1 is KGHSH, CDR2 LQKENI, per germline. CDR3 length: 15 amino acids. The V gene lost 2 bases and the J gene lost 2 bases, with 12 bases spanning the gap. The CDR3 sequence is CASSPLEGVNTEAFF. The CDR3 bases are TGTGCCAGCTCACCATTGGAAGGGGTAAACACTGAAGCTTTCTTT.

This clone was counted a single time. CDR3 region: CASSLDRRNTEAFF. The CDR3 DNA reads as TGCGCCAGCAGCTTGGACAGGAGGAACACTGAAGCTTTCTTT. The chain carries TRBV5-1 and TRBJ1-1; D may be TRBD1 (5 bases). The CDR3 loop spans 14 amino acids. Per germline, CDR1 SGHRS and CDR2 YFSETQ. Trimming removed 0 bases at V and 1 base at J, with 7 bases between.

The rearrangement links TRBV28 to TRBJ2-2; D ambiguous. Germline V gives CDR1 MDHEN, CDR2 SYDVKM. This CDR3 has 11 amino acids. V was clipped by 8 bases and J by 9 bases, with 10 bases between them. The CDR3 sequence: CASLQSRELFF. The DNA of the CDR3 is TGTGCCAGCCTCCAAAGCCGGGAGCTGTTTTTT.